Listed below are T cell receptor beta chains from one sample, sequenced in a study of CD8+CD57+ T cells in acquired aplastic anemia. TCRdb re-derived calls from the reads in MiXCR, one entry per CDR3 protein. The sample carries about 160,000 distinct CDR3 sequences, approximately 40% recorded once. Sequenced: sorted CD4+, CD8+, or CD8+CD57+ T cells (not recorded which) from PBMCs. The source of these receptors is a human donor in good health. Each CDR3 is given with its conserved first and last residue. A D gene is named only where the DNA matches it firmly. A row's size may be missing; if present it is once, few, many or a size class.

v_call,clone_size,j_call,d_call,cdr3_nt,cdr3_aa
TRBV20-1,many,TRBJ2-3,NA,TGCAGTGCTAGAGTAGGAGGAGGGGATACGCAGTATTTT,CSARVGGGDTQYF
TRBV7-4,NA,TRBJ2-3,NA,TGTGCCAGCAGCTTCCTCGCCCCTTCTACAGGACCTACGCAGTATTTT,CASSFLAPSTGPTQYF
TRBV10-3,NA,TRBJ2-3,TRBD2,TGTGCCATCAGTGAACCGGGACTAGCGGGAGTGGGGACAGATACGCAGTATTTT,CAISEPGLAGVGTDTQYF
TRBV7-6,NA,TRBJ2-1,TRBD1,TGTGCCAGCAGCGGAAAGACAGGGTACAATGAGCAGTTCTTC,CASSGKTGYNEQFF
TRBV18,many,TRBJ2-7,NA,TGTGCCAGCTCATCGGACAGTCCACAGCAGTACTTC,CASSSDSPQQYF
TRBV4-3,once,TRBJ1-1,NA,TGCGCCAGCAGCCAAGACGATACCTCACTTGAAGCTTTCTTT,CASSQDDTSLEAFF
TRBV25-1,NA,TRBJ2-1,NA,TGTGCCAGCAGTGAATGGGGGGCTAGCCCTATGGGGGATGAGCAGTTCTTC,CASSEWGASPMGDEQFF
TRBV5-4,many,TRBJ2-1,TRBD2,TGTGCCAGCAGCTTGGGGACTAGCGGGCTCTACTCCTACAATGAGCAGTTCTTC,CASSLGTSGLYSYNEQFF
TRBV9,many,TRBJ1-1,TRBD1,TGTGCCAGCAGCGTACACCAGGGGGGGACTGAAGCTTTCTTT,CASSVHQGGTEAFF
TRBV9,many,TRBJ2-3,TRBD2,TGTGCCAGCAGCGTAGCAGCTAGCGGGACCAGGGACACGCAGTATTTT,CASSVAASGTRDTQYF
TRBV7-6,NA,TRBJ2-7,NA,TGTGCCAGCAGCTTAGAGATAATGGGTACCTACGAGCAGTACTTC,CASSLEIMGTYEQYF
TRBV5-8,many,TRBJ1-2,TRBD1,TGTGCCAGCACCGTGGACAGGGTCGGTGGCTACACCTTC,CASTVDRVGGYTF
TRBV12-3/TRBV12-4,many,TRBJ2-7,NA,TGTGCCAGCAGTTTATGGTACGAGGGGTCTTACGAGCAGTACTTC,CASSLWYEGSYEQYF
TRBV20-1,few,TRBJ2-3,TRBD2,TGCAGTGCTAGTAGAGCGGGAGGGAGGACAGATACGCAGTATTTT,CSASRAGGRTDTQYF
TRBV5-1,many,TRBJ2-7,TRBD2,TGCGCCAGCAGCATGGGACTAGCGGGTACCTACGAGCAGTACTTC,CASSMGLAGTYEQYF
TRBV2,NA,TRBJ2-1,TRBD2,TGTGCCAGCAGTGTCCGTAGCGGGGCCTCCTCAGATGAGCAGTTCTTC,CASSVRSGASSDEQFF
TRBV6-2/TRBV6-3,NA,TRBJ1-5,TRBD1,TGTGCCAGCAGTCGGGACAGGGGATTTTTTCGCAATCAGCCCCAGCATTTT,CASSRDRGFFRNQPQHF
TRBV2,NA,TRBJ2-4,NA,TGTGCCTCGAGTGCTGGCGAAAACATTCAGTACTTC,CASSAGENIQYF
TRBV13,NA,TRBJ2-1,TRBD1,TGTGCCAGCAGGAGGGGTCGGACAGGGGGCGTTCTGAATGAGCAGTTCTTC,CASRRGRTGGVLNEQFF
TRBV19,once,TRBJ1-6,TRBD1,TGTGCCAGCACCGGGACAGAGAGTTCACCCCTCCACTTT,CASTGTESSPLHF
TRBV29-1,NA,TRBJ2-3,TRBD2,TGCAGCGGGGGGGGAACCAACACAGATACGCAGTATTTT,CSGGGTNTDTQYF
TRBV2,NA,TRBJ1-5,NA,TGTGCCAGCACTGGGACGTTGGGCAATCAGCCCCAGCATTTT,CASTGTLGNQPQHF
TRBV20-1,many,TRBJ2-2,TRBD2,TGCAGTGCCATGGCGGGGGACACCGGGGAGCTGTTTTTT,CSAMAGDTGELFF
TRBV19,NA,TRBJ2-3,TRBD1,TGTGCCAGTAGTATGAAACAAACCGGGACAGGGCCGTATTTT,CASSMKQTGTGPYF
TRBV29-1,NA,TRBJ1-1,NA,TGCAGCGTTGAAACACTTCTCGTGAACACTGAAGCTTTCTTT,CSVETLLVNTEAFF
TRBV5-4,NA,TRBJ1-1,NA,TGTGCCAGCAGCAAGGACAGCGTGAACACTGAAGCTTTCTTT,CASSKDSVNTEAFF
TRBV24-1,NA,TRBJ2-6,NA,TGTGCCACCAGTGTAAAAAGTTCTGGGGCCAACGTCCTGACTTTC,CATSVKSSGANVLTF
TRBV2,once,TRBJ2-3,TRBD1,TGTGCCAAGTGGGACAGGGATACAGATACGCAGTATTTT,CAKWDRDTDTQYF
TRBV7-3,many,TRBJ2-3,NA,TGTGCCAGCAGCTTCGGCCAGACCAATTCAGATACGCAGTATTTT,CASSFGQTNSDTQYF
TRBV20-1,many,TRBJ2-3,NA,TGCAGTGCTAGAGACAGAAATACGCAGTATTTT,CSARDRNTQYF
TRBV2,NA,TRBJ2-5,TRBD2,TGTGCCAGCAGTGCATATAGCGGGGGGGAAGAGACCCAGTACTTC,CASSAYSGGEETQYF
TRBV20-1,many,TRBJ1-2,TRBD1,TGCAGTGCTAGAGCGGGACAGGGCTATGGCTACACCTTC,CSARAGQGYGYTF
TRBV2,few,TRBJ2-4,TRBD2,TGTGCCAGCAGCGACAATATAGCGGGAGTATCCAAAAACATTCAGTACTTC,CASSDNIAGVSKNIQYF
TRBV10-3,NA,TRBJ2-3,TRBD1,TGTGCCATCAGCCGGGACAGGAACACAGATACGCAGTATTTT,CAISRDRNTDTQYF
TRBV25-1,NA,TRBJ1-2,TRBD1,TGTGCCAGCAGTGGGGGACAGGCCGTTCCACCGTTATATGGCTACACCTTC,CASSGGQAVPPLYGYTF
TRBV19,NA,TRBJ1-5,TRBD1,TGTGCCAGTAGCCCGACAGGGGAAGAACAGCCCCAGCATTTT,CASSPTGEEQPQHF
TRBV5-1,once,TRBJ2-1,TRBD2,TGCGCCAGCAGCTTTGGACTAGCGGGACCCTACAATGAGCAGTTCTTC,CASSFGLAGPYNEQFF
TRBV7-2,many,TRBJ2-7,TRBD1,TGTGCCAGCAGCTTAGAGGGGACAGGGGAGCAGTACTTC,CASSLEGTGEQYF
TRBV7-3,NA,TRBJ1-2,NA,TGTGCCAGCAGTCCCAGCTTCTATGGCTACACCTTC,CASSPSFYGYTF
TRBV19,NA,TRBJ2-2,NA,TGTGCCAGTAGTCTAATTCACACCGGGGAGCTGTTTTTT,CASSLIHTGELFF
TRBV7-2,once,TRBJ2-7,TRBD1,TGTGCCAGTCTAGGGACAGGAATCGGCGAGCAGTACTTC,CASLGTGIGEQYF
TRBV5-1,NA,TRBJ1-1,TRBD1,TGCGCCAGCAGCCGGGGACAGGGTGACACTGAAGCTTTCTTT,CASSRGQGDTEAFF
TRBV7-9,NA,TRBJ1-2,NA,TGTGCCAGCAGCTTAAAACAGGGCGTTGGCTACACCTTC,CASSLKQGVGYTF
TRBV7-9,NA,TRBJ2-7,TRBD1,TGTGCCAGCAGCTTAGGAGGACAGGGATACGAGCAGTACTTC,CASSLGGQGYEQYF
TRBV30,NA,TRBJ1-6,TRBD1,TGTGCCTTCTCCGGGACAGGAGGTTCACCCCTCCACTTT,CAFSGTGGSPLHF
TRBV5-4,many,TRBJ2-1,NA,TGTGCCAGCAGCTTCCCTACGGGGGAGCAGTTCTTC,CASSFPTGEQFF
TRBV10-3,many,TRBJ2-7,TRBD2,TGTGCCATTGGGACTAGCGGGAGGTACGAGCAGTACTTC,CAIGTSGRYEQYF
TRBV6-1,NA,TRBJ2-3,TRBD2,TGTGCCAGCACGGTAGCGGGGGGGTTAACAGATACGCAGTATTTT,CASTVAGGLTDTQYF
TRBV11-2,NA,TRBJ2-2,TRBD1,TGTGCCAGCAGCTTAGTGGGACAGGCATTAAACGGGGAGCTGTTTTTT,CASSLVGQALNGELFF
TRBV10-3,NA,TRBJ2-3,NA,TGTGCCATCAGTGAGCGGAGGTCTTCCGGCACAGATACGCAGTATTTT,CAISERRSSGTDTQYF
TRBV4-2,NA,TRBJ2-1,TRBD2,TGTGCCAGCAGCCCCCCCTCAGCGGGAGCGGTTAATGAGCAGTTCTTC,CASSPPSAGAVNEQFF
TRBV29-1,few,TRBJ1-3,NA,TGCAGCGTTGCAAGATACTCTGGAAACACCATATATTTT,CSVARYSGNTIYF
TRBV10-3,NA,TRBJ1-4,NA,TGTGCCATCAGTGAGCCGCGGGGGGCAGGGAAACTGTTTTTT,CAISEPRGAGKLFF
TRBV7-9,many,TRBJ2-7,NA,TGTGCCAGCAGCTTATCCGGCGAGCAGTACTTC,CASSLSGEQYF
TRBV2,NA,TRBJ1-1,NA,TGTGCCAGCAAAATCGGAGGGTACACTGAAGCTTTCTTT,CASKIGGYTEAFF